This T cell receptor beta chain was recovered during a study of Ad26.COV2.S vaccination and SARS-CoV-2 variants. Study-level information: Donor participated within the Ad26.COV2.S arm of the COV1001 trial. Intramuscularly, Ad26.COV2.S was given either once or twice, 56 days apart.

Sequencing was performed with immunoSEQ multiplex PCR; in TCRdb, only in-frame clones are kept and a portion is missing. The sample lists around 450,000 clones, 89% occurring once. The treatment: about 20 received Ad26.COV2.S at low or high dose, single or two shots; several received placebo; per-sample allocation not given. Collection of samples fell on day 63 after the first vaccine or placebo injection. It was an adult aged 18-55 years in Boston who was the donor. In the case of this clone: The sample contains more than one DNA sequence encoding this CDR3.

The CDR3 runs to 13 residues. Germline V gene sequence: CDR1 LGHNA, CDR2 YNFKEQ. The V and J ends lost 0 bases and 6 bases respectively, with 7 bases between them. The sample was peripheral blood, taken in a trial of Ad26.COV2.S vaccine versus placebo. The chain joins TRBV4-2 to TRBJ2-3, with D possibly TRBD1 on 6 matching bases. This receptor was obtained from a person between 18 and 65 years old who received the Ad26.COV2.S COVID-19 vaccine or a placebo. This chain's CDR3 is CASSQDRGDTQYF. The CDR3 region has the DNA TGTGCCAGCAGCCAAGATAGGGGGGATACGCAGTATTTT.